The clone carrying this TCR beta chain was observed a handful of times. Its matching antigen is unknown. This sample was included in a study of beta chain features in type 1 diabetes. Study findings and constraints: There was no resolution here of whether HLA type influences TCRB rearrangement. In all four CD4+ subsets, TCRB CDR3 length was significantly, moderately reduced in type 1 diabetes.

Every bit of the isolated RNA underwent reverse transcription, so sequencing read expressed TCRB transcripts. Measured with immunoSEQ multiplex PCR; TCRdb has only the in-frame clones, and not every one. The table records a few hundred thousand clones, roughly 22% of them present only once. Sequencing was performed on naive CD4+ T cells from blood. This clonotype was obtained from a woman aged 35 to 49 with type 1 diabetes.

For the CDR3, the DNA is TGTGCCAGCAGCACGGGACTCGGCACAGATACGCAGTATTTT. Translation: CASSTGLGTDTQYF. The chain employs TRBV5-6 and TRBJ2-3; tentative D call: TRBD2 (6 bases). CDR1 is SGHDT, CDR2 YYEEEE, per germline. CDR3 length equals 14 residues. The germline V and J ends were trimmed by 4 bases and 1 base, with 10 bases remaining between them.